These 11 T cell receptor beta chains were sequenced from one sample in a study of T cell responses to AZD1222 COVID-19 vaccine. Only in-frame clones appear in the TCRdb table, and some are missing; sequencing was by immunoSEQ multiplex PCR. In the table there are about 130,000 clones, just over 90% of which are singletons. The sample consisted of peripheral blood, taken on day 0 of AZD1222 vaccination. These receptors came from an adult in good health.

The chain has TRBV6-2 or TRBV6-3 and TRBJ2-3; 12 bases align to TRBD2. The germline V gene encodes CDR1 MNHEY and CDR2 SVGEGT. Losses at the gene ends were 5 bases for V and 1 base for J; bases not matched to a gene: 4. The CDR3 runs to 16 residues. The CDR3 spells CASSQWTSGGTDTQYF. The CDR3 DNA follows: TGTGCCAGCAGTCAGTGGACTAGCGGGGGCACAGATACGCAGTATTTT.

This clone was counted once. The chain is built from TRBV6-6 and TRBJ1-5, with 10 bases identical to TRBD1. After removal of 4 bases from V and 4 bases from J, the junction contained 7 bases not matched to a gene. The CDR3 length is 16 residues. From germline, CDR1 is MNHNY and CDR2 SVGAGI (reference sequence). The CDR3 reads CASSFRTGGVNQPQHF. Written as DNA, the CDR3 is TGTGCCAGCAGTTTCCGGACAGGGGGAGTAAATCAGCCCCAGCATTTT.

The CDR3: CSVPGDRGLSETQYF. The DNA of the CDR3 is TGCAGCGTTCCAGGAGACAGGGGATTATCAGAGACCCAGTACTTC. V and J are TRBV29-1 and TRBJ2-5; TRBD1 agrees at 8 bases. CDR3 size: 15 residues. The germline V gene has CDR1 SQVTM and CDR2 ANQGSEA. V dropped 5 bases and J dropped 4; count of bases not matched to a gene: 12. The full variable domain, with the rest looked up from reference TRBV29-1 and TRBJ2-5, is SAVISQKPSRDICQRGTSLTIQCQVDSQVTMMFWYRQQPGQSLTLIATANQGSEATYESGFVIDKFPISRPNLTFSTLTVSNMSPEDSSIYLCSVPGDRGLSETQYFGPGTRLLVL.

This clone came up once. The chain has TRBV7-8 and TRBJ2-1; 8 nucleotides align to TRBD2. The CDR3 has 14 amino acids. Unmatched junction bases numbered 6, after V lost 1 base and J lost 10 bases. Germline V gives CDR1 SGHVS, CDR2 FQNEAQ. The DNA of the CDR3 is TGTGCCAGCAGCTTAGTAGCTAGCGGGTGGGAGCAGTTCTTC. This sequence encodes CASSLVASGWEQFF.

The chain links TRBV5-1 to TRBJ2-7, with D unclear. This CDR3 is 15 amino acids long. Per germline, CDR1 SGHRS and CDR2 YFSETQ. Deletions cut 0 bases from V and 2 bases from J, with 12 bases between. The CDR3 sequence: CASSLDSGMPYEQYF. CDR3 sequence (DNA): TGCGCCAGCAGCTTGGATTCAGGTATGCCCTACGAGCAGTACTTC. Full variable domain (rest looked up from reference TRBV5-1 and TRBJ2-7): KAGVTQTPRYLIKTRGQQVTLSCSPISGHRSVSWYQQTPGQGLQFLFEYFSETQRNKGNFPGRFSGRQFSNSRSEMNVSTLELGDSALYLCASSLDSGMPYEQYFGPGTRLTVT.

The chain has TRBV4-3 and TRBJ1-6; 10 bases line up with TRBD1. This CDR3 contains 16 residues. The V segment lost 0 bases and the J segment 10 bases; nucleotides outside the gene matches: 6. Germline V CDR1 and CDR2: LGHNA, YSLEER. In DNA, the CDR3 is TGCGCCAGCAGCCAAGATGACAGGGGGCTAGGGTCACCCCTCCACTTT. This gives the protein CASSQDDRGLGSPLHF.

J is TRBJ1-1 and V is TRBV11-2; D unresolved. Per germline, CDR1 SGHAT and CDR2 FQNNGV. Trimming shortened V by 5 bases and J by 6 bases, and 16 bases separated the two germline ends. CDR3 length: 14 amino acids. CDR3 in DNA: TGTGCCAGCAGCCCTTGGCACGAACGCTCTGAAGCTTTCTTT. It codes for CASSPWHERSEAFF.

The chain employs TRBV5-1 and TRBJ2-7; perhaps TRBD1 as D (5 bases). V lost 4 bases to trimming and J lost 2 bases, with 10 bases between them. There are 13 residues in the CDR3. Germline CDR1 reads SGHRS; CDR2 reads YFSETQ. The CDR3 region is CASSLSGTYEQYF. The CDR3 coding sequence is TGCGCCAGCAGCCTCTCAGGGACCTACGAGCAGTACTTC.

V is TRBV10-3 and J is TRBJ2-1; the D gene is possibly TRBD2 (5 bases). The CDR3 is made up of 12 amino acids. The V end was cut by 2 bases, the J end by 9 bases, with 8 bases between. Germline CDR1 is ENHRY and CDR2 is SYGVKD. CDR3 nucleotide sequence: TGTGCCATCAGTGAGGAAGAGGGTGAGCAGTTCTTC. Its translation is CAISEEEGEQFF.

The chain links TRBV5-6 to TRBJ1-3; weak D call: TRBD1 (6 bases). The V gene lost 7 bases and the J gene lost 0 bases, with 23 bases spanning the gap. CDR1 is SGHDT, CDR2 YYEEEE, per germline. The CDR3 is 18 residues long. The CDR3 sequence is CASSGQRWTDYSGNTIYF. CDR3 DNA: TGTGCCAGCTCCGGGCAAAGGTGGACAGACTACTCTGGAAACACCATATATTTT.

The chain couples TRBV12-5 to TRBJ1-1; D might be TRBD1 (5 bases). The CDR3 runs 15 residues. Germline V gene sequence: CDR1 LGHNT, CDR2 FRNRAP. V lost 1 base, J lost 4 bases, and 13 bases lay in between. In DNA form, the CDR3 reads TGTGCTAGTGGTTTGGAAGGGGCTGCGTTCACTGAAGCTTTCTTT. It specifies CASGLEGAAFTEAFF.